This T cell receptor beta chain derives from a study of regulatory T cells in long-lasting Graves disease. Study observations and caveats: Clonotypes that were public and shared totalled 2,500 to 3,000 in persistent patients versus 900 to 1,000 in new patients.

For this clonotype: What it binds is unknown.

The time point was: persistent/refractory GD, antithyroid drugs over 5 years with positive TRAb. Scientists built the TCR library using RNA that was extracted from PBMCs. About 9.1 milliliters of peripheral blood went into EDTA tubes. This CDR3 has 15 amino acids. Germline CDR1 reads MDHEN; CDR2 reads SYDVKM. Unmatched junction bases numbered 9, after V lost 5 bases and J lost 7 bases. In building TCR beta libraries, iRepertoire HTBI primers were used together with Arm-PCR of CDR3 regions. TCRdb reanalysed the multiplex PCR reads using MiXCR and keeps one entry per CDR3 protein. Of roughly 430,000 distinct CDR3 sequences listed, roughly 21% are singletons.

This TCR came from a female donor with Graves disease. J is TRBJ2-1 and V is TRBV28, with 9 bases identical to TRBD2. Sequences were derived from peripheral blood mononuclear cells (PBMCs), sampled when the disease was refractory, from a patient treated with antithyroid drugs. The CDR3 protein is CASSKGLAPGNEQFF. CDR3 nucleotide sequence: TGTGCCAGCAGTAAGGGACTAGCCCCAGGGAATGAGCAGTTCTTC.